This T cell receptor (beta chain) was recorded in a study of OX40 agonist ivuxolimab in advanced cancers. Study information: Patients undergoing dose escalation presented with hepatocellular carcinoma, melanoma, renal cell or head and neck cancer. Earlier anti-PD-1, anti-PD-L1 or anti-CTLA-4 therapy was permitted; over 35% had received some. Overall study results and limits: There were, on average, more expanded clones in CD8+ T cells than in CD4+.

The data were produced by immunoSEQ multiplex PCR, yet TCRdb's version contains in-frame clones alone and is incomplete. The profile shows nearly 80,000 clones, about 83% of them singletons. Patients had blood sampled at baseline and again on cycle 4 day 1 and cycle 7 day 1. For this clone: Its antigen remains unknown.

The CDR3 runs to 10 residues. The chain has TRBV21-1 and TRBJ1-5. TRBV21-1 is a pseudogene. The receptor was isolated from an adult with an advanced solid tumor such as melanoma, head and neck, liver or kidney cancer. Sequencing used CD4+ or CD8+ T cells sorted from blood, obtained in a trial of the OX40 agonist ivuxolimab. For the CDR3, the DNA is TGTGCCAGCAGAGGGCAGCCCCAGCATTTT. This encodes CASRGQPQHF.